These 5 T cell receptor beta chains share one sample of origin, sequenced in a study of technical replicates of blood from several donors. TCRdb keeps only in-frame clones here, not all; method: immunoSEQ multiplex PCR. The table has around 75,000 clones, about 93% seen once. Sequenced sample: T cells isolated from PBMCs. These receptors came from a human donor in good health.

This clone was detected only once. DNA of the CDR3: TGTGCCTGGTTGAGCGGGGGCGACACAGATACGCAGTATTTT. Translated, it gives CAWLSGGDTDTQYF. The J gene is TRBJ2-3, the V gene TRBV30; 8 nucleotides line up with TRBD2. The CDR3 length is 14 residues. The germline V gene encodes CDR1 GTSNPN and CDR2 SVGIG (reference sequence). Germline trimming cut 5 bases from V and 2 bases from J; bases unmatched to any gene: 6.

The chain is built from TRBV11-3 and TRBJ2-5, with TRBD1 as a possible D gene (6 bases). Per the germline V gene, CDR1 is SGHNT and CDR2 is YENEEA. Trimming pared 4 bases from V and 2 bases from J, leaving 11 bases between. This CDR3 comprises 14 residues. CDR3 residues: CASSSIRGQETQYF. DNA of the CDR3: TGTGCCAGCAGCTCGATCAGGGGTCAAGAGACCCAGTACTTC.

The chain links TRBV7-9 to TRBJ2-2; D perhaps matches TRBD2 (5 bases). The V and J ends lost 7 bases and 4 bases respectively, with 13 bases between them. This CDR3 comprises 14 residues. Germline V gene sequence: CDR1 SEHNR, CDR2 FQNEAQ (reference sequence). CDR3 in amino acids: CASIQEVPTGELFF. Here the CDR3 DNA reads TGTGCCAGCATTCAGGAGGTTCCCACCGGGGAGCTGTTTTTT.

The J gene is TRBJ2-3, the V gene TRBV12-1; the table's D call, TRBD2, has no DNA check behind it. TRBV12-1 is a listed pseudogene. This CDR3 comprises 15 residues. This CDR3 reads CASRPGLLSTDTQYF. DNA for the CDR3: TGTGCCAGCAGACCGGGACTCCTAAGCACAGATACGCAGTATTTT.

The V gene is TRBV6-1, the J gene TRBJ1-2; 12 nucleotides match TRBD1. This CDR3 spans 14 amino acids. CDR1 and CDR2 from the germline V gene are MNHNS and SASEGT. With 4 bases clipped from V and 5 bases from J, the junction kept 2 bases outside the gene matches. DNA of the CDR3: TGTGCCAGCAGTGCGGGACAGGGGGCTTATGGCTACACCTTC. Amino acid sequence: CASSAGQGAYGYTF.